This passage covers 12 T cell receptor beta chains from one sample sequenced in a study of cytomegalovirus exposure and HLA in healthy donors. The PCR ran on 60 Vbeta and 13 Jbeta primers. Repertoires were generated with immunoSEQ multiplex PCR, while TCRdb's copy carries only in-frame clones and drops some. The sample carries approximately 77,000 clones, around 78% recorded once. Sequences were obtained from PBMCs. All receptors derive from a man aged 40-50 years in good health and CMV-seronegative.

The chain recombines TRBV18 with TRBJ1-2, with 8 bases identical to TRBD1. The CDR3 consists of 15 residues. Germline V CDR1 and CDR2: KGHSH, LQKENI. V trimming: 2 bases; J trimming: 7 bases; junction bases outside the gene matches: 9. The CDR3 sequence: CASSPSGQGALGYTF. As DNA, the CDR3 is TGTGCCAGCTCACCAAGTGGACAGGGTGCTCTTGGCTACACCTTC.

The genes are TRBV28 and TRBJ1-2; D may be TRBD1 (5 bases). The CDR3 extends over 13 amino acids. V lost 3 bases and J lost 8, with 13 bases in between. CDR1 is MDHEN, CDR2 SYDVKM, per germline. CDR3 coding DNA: TGTGCCAGCAGTTTGCGGCCGGGGGAAGGCTACACCTTC. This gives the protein CASSLRPGEGYTF.

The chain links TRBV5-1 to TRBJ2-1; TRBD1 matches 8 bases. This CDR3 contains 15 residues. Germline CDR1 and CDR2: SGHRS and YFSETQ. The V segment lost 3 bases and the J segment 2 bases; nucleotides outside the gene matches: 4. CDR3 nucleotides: TGCGCCAGCAGCTCGGGACAGGACGCCTACAATGAGCAGTTCTTC. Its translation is CASSSGQDAYNEQFF. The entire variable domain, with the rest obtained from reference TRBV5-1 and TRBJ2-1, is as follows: KAGVTQTPRYLIKTRGQQVTLSCSPISGHRSVSWYQQTPGQGLQFLFEYFSETQRNKGNFPGRFSGRQFSNSRSEMNVSTLELGDSALYLCASSSGQDAYNEQFFGPGTRLTVL.

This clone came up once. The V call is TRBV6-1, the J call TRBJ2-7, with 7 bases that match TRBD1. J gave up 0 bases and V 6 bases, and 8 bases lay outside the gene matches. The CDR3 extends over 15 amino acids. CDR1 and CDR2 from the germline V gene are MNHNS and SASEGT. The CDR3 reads CASRVTGAGSYEQYF. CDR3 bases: TGTGCCAGCAGGGTCACAGGGGCGGGCTCCTACGAGCAGTACTTC.

The CDR3 DNA reads TGCAGCCAAAGGCGGGTAGCGGGGAACAATGAGCAGTTCTTC. Its translation: CSQRRVAGNNEQFF. The V call is TRBV29-1, the J call TRBJ2-1; the match to TRBD2 covers 8 bases. Unmatched junction bases numbered 11, after V lost 8 bases and J lost 5 bases. CDR3 length: 14 amino acids. Looked up from germline, CDR1 is SQVTM and CDR2 is ANQGSEA.

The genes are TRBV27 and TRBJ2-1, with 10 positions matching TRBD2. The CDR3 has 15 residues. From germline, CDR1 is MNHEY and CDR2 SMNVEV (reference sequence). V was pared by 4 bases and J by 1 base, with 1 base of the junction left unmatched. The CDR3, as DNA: TGTGCCAGCAGTTCTAGCGGGAGTTCCTACAATGAGCAGTTCTTC. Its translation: CASSSSGSSYNEQFF.

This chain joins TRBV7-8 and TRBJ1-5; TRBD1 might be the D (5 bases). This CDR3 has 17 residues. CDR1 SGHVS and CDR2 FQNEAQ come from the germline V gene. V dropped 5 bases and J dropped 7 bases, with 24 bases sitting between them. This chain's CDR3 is CASSAGSLSIRVQPQHF. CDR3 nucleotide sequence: TGTGCCAGCAGCGCCGGGAGCCTTAGTATCAGGGTACAGCCCCAGCATTTT.

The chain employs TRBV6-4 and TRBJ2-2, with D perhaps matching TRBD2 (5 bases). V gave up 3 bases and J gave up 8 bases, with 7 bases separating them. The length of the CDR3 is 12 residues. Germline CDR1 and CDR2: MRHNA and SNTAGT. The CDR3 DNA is TGTGCCAGCAGTGATCGACTAGGGGAGCTGTTTTTT. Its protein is CASSDRLGELFF.

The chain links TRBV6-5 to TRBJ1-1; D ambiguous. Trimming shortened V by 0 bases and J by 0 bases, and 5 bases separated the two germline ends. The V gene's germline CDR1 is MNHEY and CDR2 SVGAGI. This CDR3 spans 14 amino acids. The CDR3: CASSYSSVNTEAFF. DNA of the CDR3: TGTGCCAGCAGTTACTCATCCGTGAACACTGAAGCTTTCTTT.

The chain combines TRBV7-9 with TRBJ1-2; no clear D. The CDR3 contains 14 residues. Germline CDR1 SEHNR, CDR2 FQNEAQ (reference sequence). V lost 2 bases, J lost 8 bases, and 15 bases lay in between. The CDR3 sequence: CASSLIQLGFGYTF. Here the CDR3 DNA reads TGTGCCAGCAGCTTAATACAGCTTGGTTTCGGCTACACCTTC.

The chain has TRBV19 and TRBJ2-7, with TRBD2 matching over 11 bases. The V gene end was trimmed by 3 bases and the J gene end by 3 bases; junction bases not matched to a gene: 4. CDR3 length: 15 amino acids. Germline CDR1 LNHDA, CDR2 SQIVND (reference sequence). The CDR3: CASSMTSGTIYEQYF. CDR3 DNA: TGTGCCAGTAGTATGACTAGCGGGACTATCTACGAGCAGTACTTC.

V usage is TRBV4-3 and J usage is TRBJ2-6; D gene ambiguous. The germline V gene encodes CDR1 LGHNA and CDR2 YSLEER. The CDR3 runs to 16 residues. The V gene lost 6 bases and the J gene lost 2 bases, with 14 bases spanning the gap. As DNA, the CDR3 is TGCGCCAGCAGTTCAACGCTAATTACTGGGGCCAACGTCCTGACTTTC. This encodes CASSSTLITGANVLTF.